This T cell receptor (beta chain) was captured by sequencing in a study of metastatic and nonmetastatic thyroid tumors. Looking at the study overall: It was across blood and tumor or nodule tissue from malignant and benign thyroid patients that repertoires were compared.

V shed 2 bases and J 1 base; nucleotides not matched to a gene: 8. The CDR3 has 16 amino acids. Germline assignment: CDR1 KGHSH and CDR2 LQKENI. In the original processing: What underpinned the distant-metastasis classifier for papillary thyroid cancer was the set of CDR3 differences across clinicopathological groups. Through MiXCR, TCRdb re-clonotyped the PCR reads. Clone size and V and J calls follow TCRdb, not the original study. The repertoire holds about 16,000 clones, with under 15% as singletons. Only one count was recorded for this clone. No patient had received any treatment before thyroid surgery.

This chain joins TRBV18 and TRBJ2-7, with 7 bases matching TRBD2. What was sequenced was tumor tissue. This clonotype was sampled from a female donor with papillary thyroid cancer or a benign thyroid nodule (not recorded which). Some clones in this sample may be carry-over from other donors' samples. CDR3 in amino acids: CASSPRGSGESYEQYF. Here the CDR3 DNA reads TGTGCCAGCTCACCAAGAGGGAGCGGGGAGTCCTACGAGCAGTACTTC.